This T cell receptor (beta chain) is drawn from a study of shared clonotypes between healthy human individuals (dated by TCRdb to the early 2020s). Regarding the research as a whole: The cohort comprised two women and three men aged 18 to 49 years. Libraries were prepared and TCR repertoires were sequenced by different laboratories using diverse techniques, in order to increase sequencing depth and limit assay-specific biases. To estimate repertoire size and how much clonotype sharing occurs between individuals, the study deeply sequenced the blood TCR repertoires of about five healthy adults. For each donor, CD4 naive and CD4 memory were each run on three plates, CD8 naive on two plates, and CD8 memory on one plate. Per donor, leukapheresis produced somewhere between about 0.94 and 9 billion PBMCs.

For CDR1 and CDR2, the germline V gene (reference sequence) lists DFQATT and SNEGSKA. Trimming removed 6 bases from V and 5 bases from J, leaving 9 bases between the germline ends. CDR3 length: 11 amino acids, cysteine to phenylalanine. The kept DNA is CDR3 alone, 33 bases in frame from the first base. Healthy HIV-negative adults with no recently reported acute infections or vaccinations were included as donors. All donors were Caucasian adults living in Nashville, Tennessee, USA. CD4+ T cells were enriched by magnetic negative selection, after which naive cells were positively selected on CD45RA and the negative fraction was taken as the memory subset. After blood collection by leukapheresis, PBMCs were isolated using Ficoll-Histopaque density gradient centrifugation and then cryopreserved in the vapor phase of liquid nitrogen. Purity and quantity of every magnetically sorted T cell population were checked by analytical flow cytometry. Genomic DNA was isolated from every sorted fraction and measured by UV absorbance on a Nanodrop 2000c.

Summary of the overall study and its limitations: When several donors were compared, the shared fraction of clonotypes was about 5.5% for naive CD4, roughly 3.4% for naive CD8, 2.3% for memory CD4, and less than 0.45% for memory CD8. Pairwise subsampling led to the expectation that sequencing depth would affect the degree of clonotype sharing among donors. Incomplete sequencing was indicated by rarefaction of sorted-subset datasets, despite the large sequencing depth. Sampling was restricted to blood, and TCR repertoires in tissues likely differ from the TCR repertoires found in blood. Estimated clonotype richness was generally larger for naive than for memory subsets. The small number of donors limited the genetic and exposure-history diversity represented. Clonotypes shared by all four sorted-subset donors showed higher generation probabilities than non-shared clonotypes.

Using the deep immunoSEQ assay, multiplex PCR amplified TCR CDR3 regions from genomic DNA. For each cell subset, the extracted genomic DNA was distributed evenly across all wells of several immunoSEQ 96-well plates, and each plate served as one replicate. For sorted subsets, around 200 ng genomic DNA, equal to about 30,000 T cell genomes, was loaded into each replicate PCR. The purified libraries were quantified using a Qubit 3.0 fluorometer, sized with a Bioanalyzer 2100, and then quantified again using the KAPA Library Quantification kit. Each immunoSEQ 96-well plate was sequenced on its own single-read 150-cycle Illumina NextSeq 550 flow cell. Processing in the source paper ran as follows. Because the immunoSEQ output included only junctional sequences and no quality scores, the filtering could not be the same as the filtering used for full-length reads. Sequences were annotated with PyIR, a Python wrapper for IgBLAST v1.9, and V/J genes and CDR3 were assigned using IMGT germline references. Reads were removed for weak V/J assignments (E-value above 1e-6), missing CDR3, stop codons, out-of-frame junctions, or ambiguous translated residues. A V3J clonotype was defined by an identical inferred V gene, J gene, and CDR3 amino acid sequence. The percentage overlap between two repertoires was calculated by dividing the number of shared unique clonotypes by the size of the smaller repertoire. Three approaches were used to assess repertoire richness: RTK rarefaction, the Chao1 estimator, and Recon v2.1 estimates of unobserved clonotypes. Generation probabilities for all TCRbeta clonotypes obtained by the gDNA method from a handful of donors were computed using OLGA. Drawn from immuneACCESS, this table holds only the in-frame rearrangements with V and J called that TCRdb kept. Clones are partly lost; checked studies trace under half to an unresolved V gene and leave the rest unexplained. D and trimming come from the DNA, and the V and J calls and clone size come from that table. In all, the sample holds hundreds of thousands of clones, and about 80% of those were seen once. The leading ten clones occupy around 1.8% of the sample.

This clone showed up just once. Its binding antigen is unknown. Nothing much larger sits one base from this clone, and base qualities are not available. This TCR was recovered from a woman aged 30 to 39 in good health. The chain joins TRBV20-1 to TRBJ2-3; TRBD2 is perhaps the D gene, given 5 matching bases. Specimen: memory CD4+ T cells sorted from blood. The cell subset or site tag for this specimen amounts to: CD45RA-negative fraction. The CDR3 reads CSAASGDTQYF. The nucleotide sequence is given as TGCAGTGCCGCCAGCGGAGATACGCAGTATTTT.